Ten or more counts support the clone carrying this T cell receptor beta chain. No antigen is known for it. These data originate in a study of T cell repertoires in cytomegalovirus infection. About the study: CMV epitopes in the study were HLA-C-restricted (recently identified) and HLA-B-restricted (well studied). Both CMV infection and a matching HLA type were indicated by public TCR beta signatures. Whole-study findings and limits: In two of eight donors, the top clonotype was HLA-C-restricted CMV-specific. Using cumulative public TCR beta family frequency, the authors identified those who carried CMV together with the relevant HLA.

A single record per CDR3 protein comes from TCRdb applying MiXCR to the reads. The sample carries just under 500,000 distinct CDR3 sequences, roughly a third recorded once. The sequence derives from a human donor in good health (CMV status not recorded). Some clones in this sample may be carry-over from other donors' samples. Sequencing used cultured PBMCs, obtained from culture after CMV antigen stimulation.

In nucleotides, the CDR3 is TGTGCCAGCAGCCAAGAGACTAGCGCATCCTCCTACGAGCAGTACTTC. Translating gives CASSQETSASSYEQYF. V and J are TRBV7-6 and TRBJ2-7; 8 bases align to TRBD2. V lost 5 bases and J lost 0; bases outside the gene matches: 9. CDR1 and CDR2 from the germline V gene are SGHVS and FNYEAQ. This CDR3 contains 16 residues.